Listed here are 17 T cell receptor beta chains from one sample, sequenced in a study of T cell changes during pregnancy in multiple sclerosis. Using immunoSEQ multiplex PCR, the repertoire was profiled, and TCRdb retains in-frame clones only, with some absent. The sample holds 45,000 to 60,000 clones, around 92% seen once. This specimen was CD4+ T cells from peripheral blood mononuclear cells, taken in the third trimester of pregnancy. Receptors were obtained from a female donor with multiple sclerosis, enrolled in a pregnancy study.

This chain uses TRBV6-1 with TRBJ1-3; no definite D call. This CDR3 is built from 14 residues. Trimming left V 3 bases short and J 0 bases short, with 6 bases between. Germline assignment: CDR1 MNHNS and CDR2 SASEGT. The CDR3 reads CASSEGFSGNTIYF. The CDR3 DNA reads as TGTGCCAGCAGTGAGGGCTTCTCTGGAAACACCATATATTTT.

The chain combines TRBV7-2 with TRBJ1-1; no clear D gene. The germline V gene has CDR1 SGHTA and CDR2 FQGNSA. The germline V and J ends were trimmed by 1 base and 3 bases, with 12 bases remaining between them. The CDR3 runs 15 residues. As DNA, the CDR3 is TGTGCCAGCAGCTTAGAAGGCACTACATACACTGAAGCTTTCTTT. It yields the protein CASSLEGTTYTEAFF. Supplemented by reference TRBV7-2 and TRBJ1-1, the full variable domain reads GAGVSQSPSNKVTEKGKDVELRCDPISGHTALYWYRQSLGQGLEFLIYFQGNSAPDKSGLPSDRFSAERTGGSVSTLTIQRTQQEDSAVYLCASSLEGTTYTEAFFGQGTRLTVV.

The V gene is TRBV10-3, the J gene TRBJ1-1; D gene unclear. The CDR3 is made up of 14 amino acids. The germline V and J ends were trimmed by 4 bases and 0 bases, with 9 bases remaining between them. Germline V gene lookup returns CDR1 ENHRY and CDR2 SYGVKD. The CDR3, as DNA: TGTGCCATCAGTGGCCGGGGATTGAACACTGAAGCTTTCTTT. Protein product: CAISGRGLNTEAFF.

The chain couples TRBV29-1 to TRBJ2-5; the D is unclear. This CDR3 comprises 15 residues. The V and J ends lost 0 bases and 3 bases respectively, with 14 bases between them. CDR1 is SQVTM, CDR2 ANQGSEA, per germline. The DNA of the CDR3 is TGCAGCGTTGAAGATCGGTGGCTAGGCGAAGAGACCCAGTACTTC. Residues: CSVEDRWLGEETQYF.

This chain joins TRBV28 and TRBJ2-5; the match to TRBD1 covers 8 bases. This CDR3 contains 14 residues. V lost 5 bases to trimming and J lost 5 bases; unmatched junction nucleotides: 7. Germline CDR1 MDHEN, CDR2 SYDVKM. CDR3 sequence (DNA): TGTGCCAGCAGTGCACGACAGGGGCTGGAGACCCAGTACTTC. Protein product: CASSARQGLETQYF.

The chain uses TRBV5-1 and TRBJ2-7, with TRBD1 identical over 8 bases. CDR1 SGHRS and CDR2 YFSETQ come from the germline V gene. The V and J ends lost 7 bases and 2 bases, in that order; junction bases with no gene match: 8. The CDR3 totals 14 residues. The CDR3 protein is CASARGRDTYEQYF. The CDR3 DNA reads TGCGCCAGCGCCAGGGGGCGCGATACCTACGAGCAGTACTTC.

The gene calls are TRBV27 and TRBJ2-3; 11 positions agree with TRBD2. With V trimmed by 7 bases and J by 10 bases, 7 bases remained unmatched. The CDR3 totals 13 residues. CDR1 and CDR2 (germline): MNHEY, SMNVEV (reference sequence). This CDR3 reads CASTLSSGRPQYF. The CDR3 DNA follows: TGTGCCAGCACCCTCTCTAGCGGGAGGCCGCAGTATTTT.

The gene calls are TRBV6-1 and TRBJ1-1; D is perhaps TRBD1 (5 bases). Trimming removed 1 base from V and 0 bases from J, with 9 bases in between. Germline assignment: CDR1 MNHNS and CDR2 SASEGT. CDR3 length equals 15 residues. For the CDR3, the DNA is TGTGCCAGCAGTGAAGTTACAGGTATGAACACTGAAGCTTTCTTT. Protein sequence: CASSEVTGMNTEAFF.

The rearrangement joins TRBV27 to TRBJ1-5, with 11 bases aligning to TRBD1. The CDR3 totals 15 residues. In germline, CDR1 is MNHEY, CDR2 SMNVEV (reference sequence). The V gene end was trimmed by 10 bases and the J gene end by 3 bases; junction bases not matched to a gene: 8. The CDR3 reads CATRGDRGTNQPQHF. The DNA of the CDR3 is TGTGCCACCCGGGGGGACAGGGGGACCAATCAGCCCCAGCATTTT.

The chain has TRBV7-9 and TRBJ1-1; D is unresolved. CDR3 size: 13 residues. Germline values: CDR1 SEHNR, CDR2 FQNEAQ (reference sequence). The ends were cut back, 3 bases at V and 0 bases at J, with 5 bases in the middle. The CDR3 here is CASSFPVNTEAFF. As DNA, the CDR3 is TGTGCCAGCAGCTTCCCAGTGAACACTGAAGCTTTCTTT.

This chain joins TRBV6-5 and TRBJ2-5, with D possibly being TRBD2 (5 bases). The J call is doubtful: the DNA matches TRBJ2-7 better. CDR3 length: 13 amino acids. Germline loops: CDR1 MNHEY, CDR2 SVGAGI. The CDR3 nucleotides read TGTGCCAGCAGTTATGAGGGAGTGGGCGAGCAGTACTTC. As protein: CASSYEGVGEQYF.

The chain joins TRBV19 to TRBJ2-5, with TRBD2 matching over 8 bases. The V gene end was trimmed by 10 bases and the J gene end by 5 bases; junction bases not matched to a gene: 6. CDR3 size: 12 residues. Germline CDR1 is LNHDA and CDR2 is SQIVND (reference sequence). The CDR3 here is CATGGGLETQYF. Written as DNA, the CDR3 is TGTGCCACCGGGGGGGGCTTGGAGACCCAGTACTTC.

The chain recombines TRBV11-2 with TRBJ2-5; no firm D call. Germline V gene data show CDR1 as SGHAT and CDR2 as FQNNGV. This CDR3 has 12 amino acids. Between the trimmed V and J ends, which lost 3 bases and 8 bases, there was a span of 10 bases. CDR3 loop: CASSFVELTQYF. CDR3 DNA: TGTGCCAGCAGCTTCGTTGAGTTAACCCAGTACTTC. Together with reference TRBV11-2 and TRBJ2-5, the CDR3 gives the full variable domain: EAGVAQSPRYKIIEKRQSVAFWCNPISGHATLYWYQQILGQGPKLLIQFQNNGVVDDSQLPKDRFSAERLKGVDSTLKIQPAKLEDSAVYLCASSFVELTQYFGPGTRLLVL.

J is TRBJ2-3 and V is TRBV7-3, with TRBD2 identical over 8 bases. This CDR3 contains 16 residues. V gave up 5 bases and J gave up 3 bases; unmatched junction bases: 10. Germline V gene lookup returns CDR1 SGHTA and CDR2 FQGTGA. CDR3 DNA sequence: TGTGCCAGCAGCAAGAACACGGGAGGGGCGACAGATACGCAGTATTTT. It codes for CASSKNTGGATDTQYF.

The chain joins TRBV28 to TRBJ1-2, with 8 bases that match TRBD1. Germline trimming cut 7 bases from V and 4 bases from J; bases unmatched to any gene: 11. The CDR3 contains 15 residues. Germline lookup yields CDR1 MDHEN and CDR2 SYDVKM. The CDR3 DNA reads as TGTGCCAGCAAGGTCGCGGACAGGGCGGGCTATGGCTACACCTTC. This codes for CASKVADRAGYGYTF.

The genes are TRBV5-1 and TRBJ2-4; 9 bases agree with TRBD1. Germline CDR1 and CDR2: SGHRS and YFSETQ. This CDR3 contains 16 residues. With 0 bases clipped from V and 2 bases from J, the junction kept 3 bases outside the gene matches. Here the CDR3 reads CASSLGQGVPKNIQYF. DNA for the CDR3: TGCGCCAGCAGCTTGGGACAGGGGGTCCCCAAAAACATTCAGTACTTC.

The chain recombines TRBV29-1 with TRBJ2-2, with D tentatively TRBD2 (6 bases). The CDR3 consists of 11 residues. Germline CDR1 SQVTM, CDR2 ANQGSEA. V lost 7 bases, J lost 7 bases, and 10 bases lay in between. CDR3 sequence (DNA): TGCAGCGGGGGAGGAAGCGGGGAGCTGTTTTTT. This codes for CSGGGSGELFF.